Presented here are 6 T cell receptor beta chains from one specimen sequenced in a study of identifying expanded T cells in peripheral blood. Method: immunoSEQ multiplex PCR; TCRdb's copy keeps in-frame clones and lacks some. The sample holds roughly 56,000 clones; about four fifths are singletons and the top ten take around a sixth. Sequencing input: blood. These receptors were obtained from a person aged 18-70 years in good health.

The rearrangement uses TRBV6-1 and TRBJ1-5; 9 nucleotides align to TRBD1. CDR3 length: 14 residues. V dropped 3 bases and J dropped 6; count of bases not matched to a gene: 3. The germline V gene has CDR1 MNHNS and CDR2 SASEGT. DNA of the CDR3: TGTGCCAGCAGTGAGGGACAGGGCCCTCAGCCCCAGCATTTT. It is translated as CASSEGQGPQPQHF.

This chain links TRBV2 with TRBJ2-5; TRBD2 matches at 12 bases. Germline V gene lookup returns CDR1 SNHLY and CDR2 FYNNEI. The CDR3 has 14 amino acids. After removal of 5 bases from V and 5 bases from J, the junction contained 3 bases not matched to a gene. CDR3 nucleotides: TGTGCCAGCAGTTACCTAGCGGGGGGGGAGACCCAGTACTTC. Residues: CASSYLAGGETQYF.

The chain combines TRBV7-8 with TRBJ1-5; D is uncertain. Looked up from germline, CDR1 is SGHVS and CDR2 is FQNEAQ. V gave up 5 bases and J gave up 2 bases, with 10 bases separating them. The CDR3 sequence is 14 residues long. CDR3 sequence: CASSPGLGNQPQHF. The CDR3 region has the DNA TGTGCCAGCAGCCCGGGCCTCGGCAATCAGCCCCAGCATTTT.

The chain couples TRBV27 to TRBJ2-5; 14 bases map to TRBD2. The germline gives CDR1 MNHEY, CDR2 SMNVEV (reference sequence). The CDR3 loop spans 16 amino acids. The V and J ends lost 5 bases and 5 bases, in that order; junction bases with no gene match: 7. CDR3 region: CASSTGLAGVCETQYF. DNA of the CDR3: TGTGCCAGCAGTACGGGACTAGCGGGAGTGTGTGAGACCCAGTACTTC.

The chain couples TRBV6-1 to TRBJ1-5; unclear D gene. Germline CDR1 and CDR2: MNHNS and SASEGT. There are 14 residues in the CDR3. The germline V and J ends were trimmed by 2 bases and 0 bases, with 5 bases remaining between them. The CDR3 region is CASSEQLSNQPQHF. DNA for the CDR3: TGTGCCAGCAGTGAACAGCTTAGCAATCAGCCCCAGCATTTT.

The chain is built from TRBV5-4 and TRBJ1-2, with unresolved D. Germline V gives CDR1 SGHNT, CDR2 YYREEE (reference sequence). The CDR3 spans 14 residues. Between the trimmed V and J ends, which lost 0 bases and 0 bases, there was a span of 6 bases. The CDR3 loop reads CASSLGHSNYGYTF. CDR3 DNA: TGTGCCAGCAGCTTGGGGCACTCTAACTATGGCTACACCTTC.